The rows below give T cell receptor beta chains drawn from one sample of a study of cytomegalovirus exposure and HLA in healthy donors. Only in-frame clones appear in the TCRdb table, and some are missing; sequencing was by immunoSEQ multiplex PCR. The data contain 120,000 or so clones, 65% to 75% of them seen just once; the ten biggest clones take up less than 4%. The sequencing input was PBMCs. The receptors derive from a man aged 40-49 years in good health and CMV-seropositive. CDR3s include the opening cysteine and the closing phenylalanine or tryptophan. The order of the fields is CDR3 protein, CDR3 DNA, J gene, clone size, V gene, D gene. D genes are given only for firm matches. Only some rows state a clone size, as once, few, many or a class for expanded clones.

CDR3 protein: CASSSPTTGAVEKLFF
CDR3 DNA: TGTGCCAGTAGTTCCCCTACAACAGGGGCTGTTGAAAAACTGTTTTTT
J gene: TRBJ1-4
clone size: -
V gene: TRBV19
D gene: TRBD1

CDR3 protein: CASSISGTEGEKLFF
CDR3 DNA: TGTGCCAGTAGTATCTCCGGGACAGAAGGGGAAAAACTGTTTTTT
J gene: TRBJ1-4
clone size: few
V gene: TRBV19
D gene: TRBD1

CDR3 protein: CASTWGTGRAEAFF
CDR3 DNA: TGTGCCAGCACCTGGGGGACCGGGAGGGCTGAAGCTTTCTTT
J gene: TRBJ1-1
clone size: -
V gene: TRBV7-8
D gene: -

CDR3 protein: CASSVGGSTEQYF
CDR3 DNA: TGTGCCAGCAGCGTAGGAGGCAGTACCGAGCAGTACTTC
J gene: TRBJ2-7
clone size: few
V gene: TRBV9
D gene: -

CDR3 protein: CASSEPGQKSYEQYF
CDR3 DNA: TGTGCCAGCAGTGAGCCGGGACAGAAGTCCTACGAGCAGTACTTC
J gene: TRBJ2-7
clone size: -
V gene: TRBV25-1
D gene: TRBD1

CDR3 protein: CSVDRGQGSTLYNEQFF
CDR3 DNA: TGCAGCGTTGACAGGGGTCAGGGATCTACTCTTTACAATGAGCAGTTCTTC
J gene: TRBJ2-1
clone size: -
V gene: TRBV29-1
D gene: -

CDR3 protein: CASSLELREKLFF
CDR3 DNA: TGCGCCAGCAGCTTGGAACTTCGTGAAAAACTGTTTTTT
J gene: TRBJ1-4
clone size: -
V gene: TRBV5-1
D gene: -

CDR3 protein: CASSLVQNLNYGYTF
CDR3 DNA: TGTGCCAGCAGCTTAGTCCAGAATCTTAACTATGGCTACACCTTC
J gene: TRBJ1-2
clone size: -
V gene: TRBV7-9
D gene: -

CDR3 protein: CASGLVISRSGANVLTF
CDR3 DNA: TGTGCTAGTGGTTTGGTAATCAGTCGCTCTGGGGCCAACGTCCTGACTTTC
J gene: TRBJ2-6
clone size: -
V gene: TRBV12-5
D gene: -

CDR3 protein: CASSLRGSSSYEQYF
CDR3 DNA: TGCGCCAGCAGCCTTAGGGGGAGCAGCTCCTACGAGCAGTACTTC
J gene: TRBJ2-7
clone size: once
V gene: TRBV5-1
D gene: -

CDR3 protein: CSAGLGYTF
CDR3 DNA: TGCAGTGCGGGCTTAGGCTACACCTTC
J gene: TRBJ1-2
clone size: -
V gene: TRBV20-1
D gene: -

CDR3 protein: CAVTSGTSTDTQYF
CDR3 DNA: TGTGCCGTTACTAGCGGGACGTCGACAGATACGCAGTATTTT
J gene: TRBJ2-3
clone size: -
V gene: TRBV2
D gene: TRBD2

CDR3 protein: CASAAGGNQPQHF
CDR3 DNA: TGTGCCAGCGCCGCGGGGGGCAATCAGCCCCAGCATTTT
J gene: TRBJ1-5
clone size: once
V gene: TRBV25-1
D gene: -

CDR3 protein: CASTQTGGSTEQYF
CDR3 DNA: TGTGCCAGCACCCAGACAGGGGGCTCGACCGAGCAGTACTTC
J gene: TRBJ2-7
clone size: -
V gene: TRBV2
D gene: TRBD1

CDR3 protein: CSAAQTSGNTQYF
CDR3 DNA: TGCAGCGCCGCCCAGACTAGCGGGAATACGCAGTATTTT
J gene: TRBJ2-3
clone size: -
V gene: TRBV29-1
D gene: TRBD2

CDR3 protein: CASSASRGLGLEPQHF
CDR3 DNA: TGTGCCAGCAGCGCCAGCAGGGGCCTTGGCTTGGAGCCCCAGCATTTT
J gene: TRBJ1-5
clone size: -
V gene: TRBV7-8
D gene: -

CDR3 protein: CASSFSTSIYNEQFF
CDR3 DNA: TGTGCCAGCAGTTTCTCGACTAGTATCTACAATGAGCAGTTCTTC
J gene: TRBJ2-1
clone size: -
V gene: TRBV27
D gene: -

CDR3 protein: CSIQGVDEQFF
CDR3 DNA: TGCAGCATTCAAGGGGTTGATGAGCAGTTCTTC
J gene: TRBJ2-1
clone size: -
V gene: TRBV20-1
D gene: -

CDR3 protein: CASSPSGTGAEAFF
CDR3 DNA: TGTGCCAGCTCACCCTCCGGGACAGGGGCTGAAGCTTTCTTT
J gene: TRBJ1-1
clone size: -
V gene: TRBV18
D gene: TRBD1

CDR3 protein: CASSFGQAGQPQHF
CDR3 DNA: TGTGCCAGTAGTTTCGGCCAGGCGGGGCAGCCCCAGCATTTT
J gene: TRBJ1-5
clone size: -
V gene: TRBV19
D gene: -

CDR3 protein: CASRGGGGDSPLHF
CDR3 DNA: TGTGCCAGCAGGGGCGGCGGGGGTGATTCACCCCTCCACTTT
J gene: TRBJ1-6
clone size: -
V gene: TRBV27
D gene: -

CDR3 protein: CASSERRSWGRDGYTF
CDR3 DNA: TGTGCCAGCAGTGAAAGGAGGAGCTGGGGTCGGGATGGCTACACCTTC
J gene: TRBJ1-2
clone size: -
V gene: TRBV6-1
D gene: -

CDR3 protein: CASSLDRSYEQYF
CDR3 DNA: TGCGCCAGCAGCCTGGACAGGAGTTACGAGCAGTACTTC
J gene: TRBJ2-7
clone size: -
V gene: TRBV4-1
D gene: TRBD1

CDR3 protein: CASSAGVAGELFF
CDR3 DNA: TGTGCCAGCAGTGCCGGGGTCGCCGGGGAGCTGTTTTTT
J gene: TRBJ2-2
clone size: -
V gene: TRBV9
D gene: -

CDR3 protein: CASTDTGRDGYTF
CDR3 DNA: TGTGCCAGCACCGATACGGGGAGGGATGGCTACACCTTC
J gene: TRBJ1-2
clone size: -
V gene: TRBV28
D gene: -

CDR3 protein: CASGKTGVVNTEAFF
CDR3 DNA: TGCGCCAGCGGGAAAACCGGGGTTGTGAACACTGAAGCTTTCTTT
J gene: TRBJ1-1
clone size: -
V gene: TRBV5-1
D gene: -

CDR3 protein: CAWSVQGIYGYTF
CDR3 DNA: TGTGCCTGGAGTGTACAGGGTATCTATGGCTACACCTTC
J gene: TRBJ1-2
clone size: -
V gene: TRBV30
D gene: -

CDR3 protein: CAWSAGVWNTEAFF
CDR3 DNA: TGTGCCTGGAGCGCAGGGGTGTGGAACACTGAAGCTTTCTTT
J gene: TRBJ1-1
clone size: -
V gene: TRBV30
D gene: -

CDR3 protein: CAISEQGTNTIYF
CDR3 DNA: TGTGCCATCAGTGAGCAGGGGACAAACACCATATATTTT
J gene: TRBJ1-3
clone size: -
V gene: TRBV10-3
D gene: -

CDR3 protein: CASSPDREAKNIQYF
CDR3 DNA: TGTGCCAGCAGCCCCGACAGGGAAGCCAAAAACATTCAGTACTTC
J gene: TRBJ2-4
clone size: -
V gene: TRBV7-8
D gene: TRBD1

CDR3 protein: CASSIRDTPRGELFF
CDR3 DNA: TGTGCCAGTAGTATTCGGGACACCCCGCGAGGGGAGCTGTTTTTT
J gene: TRBJ2-2
clone size: -
V gene: TRBV19
D gene: -

CDR3 protein: CSVTPVETQYF
CDR3 DNA: TGCAGCGTCACACCCGTAGAGACCCAGTACTTC
J gene: TRBJ2-5
clone size: -
V gene: TRBV29-1
D gene: -

CDR3 protein: CASSYSGTGLGNTIYF
CDR3 DNA: TGTGCCAGCAGTTACTCGGGGACAGGGCTTGGAAACACCATATATTTT
J gene: TRBJ1-3
clone size: -
V gene: TRBV6-5
D gene: TRBD1

CDR3 protein: CASSGTGGSTEAFF
CDR3 DNA: TGTGCCAGCAGCGGAACAGGGGGAAGCACTGAAGCTTTCTTT
J gene: TRBJ1-1
clone size: few
V gene: TRBV6-4
D gene: TRBD1

CDR3 protein: CASGLGRSSGNTIYF
CDR3 DNA: TGTGCTAGTGGTTTGGGGAGAAGCTCTGGAAACACCATATATTTT
J gene: TRBJ1-3
clone size: -
V gene: TRBV12-5
D gene: -

CDR3 protein: CSVGRLAIRETQYF
CDR3 DNA: TGCAGCGTTGGTAGACTAGCCATCCGAGAGACCCAGTACTTC
J gene: TRBJ2-5
clone size: -
V gene: TRBV29-1
D gene: TRBD2

CDR3 protein: CVSTLQGQGRNEQFF
CDR3 DNA: TGTGTCAGCACACTACAGGGACAGGGGCGCAATGAGCAGTTCTTC
J gene: TRBJ2-1
clone size: -
V gene: TRBV7-8
D gene: TRBD1

CDR3 protein: CASSLGGSSYEQYF
CDR3 DNA: TGTGCCAGCAGTTTAGGCGGGAGTTCCTACGAGCAGTACTTC
J gene: TRBJ2-7
clone size: -
V gene: TRBV28
D gene: TRBD2

CDR3 protein: CASSIEIQGAEAFF
CDR3 DNA: TGTGCCAGTAGTATTGAGATACAGGGGGCTGAAGCTTTCTTT
J gene: TRBJ1-1
clone size: -
V gene: TRBV19
D gene: TRBD1

CDR3 protein: CASSSPPQGADGNTIYF
CDR3 DNA: TGTGCCAGCAGCTCTCCCCCCCAGGGGGCGGATGGAAACACCATATATTTT
J gene: TRBJ1-3
clone size: -
V gene: TRBV7-9
D gene: TRBD1

CDR3 protein: CASTSTRTGRGQDTEAFF
CDR3 DNA: TGTGCCAGTACTAGTACAAGGACAGGGAGGGGACAGGACACTGAAGCTTTCTTT
J gene: TRBJ1-1
clone size: -
V gene: TRBV19
D gene: TRBD1

CDR3 protein: CASSLDLNRLTADTQYF
CDR3 DNA: TGTGCCAGCAGCTTGGATTTAAACAGGTTAACGGCAGATACGCAGTATTTT
J gene: TRBJ2-3
clone size: -
V gene: TRBV5-4
D gene: -

CDR3 protein: CASSPRQGEEDQPQHF
CDR3 DNA: TGTGCCAGCTCACCACGCCAGGGGGAGGAAGATCAGCCCCAGCATTTT
J gene: TRBJ1-5
clone size: -
V gene: TRBV18
D gene: TRBD1

CDR3 protein: CAISELNSGTLYEQYF
CDR3 DNA: TGTGCCATCAGTGAGCTTAATAGCGGGACCCTCTACGAGCAGTACTTC
J gene: TRBJ2-7
clone size: -
V gene: TRBV10-3
D gene: TRBD2

CDR3 protein: CASSELAGGGYF
CDR3 DNA: TGTGCCAGCAGCGAGCTAGCGGGAGGGGGCTACTTC
J gene: TRBJ2-4
clone size: -
V gene: TRBV7-9
D gene: TRBD2

CDR3 protein: CASGRELTDTQYF
CDR3 DNA: TGCGCCAGCGGCCGGGAACTCACAGATACGCAGTATTTT
J gene: TRBJ2-3
clone size: -
V gene: TRBV5-1
D gene: -

CDR3 protein: CASSLPGLGGNDEQFF
CDR3 DNA: TGTGCCAGCAGTTTACCGGGACTAGGGGGGAACGATGAGCAGTTCTTC
J gene: TRBJ2-1
clone size: -
V gene: TRBV6-5
D gene: TRBD2

CDR3 protein: CASSPVYGYTF
CDR3 DNA: TGTGCCAGCAGTCCAGTCTATGGCTACACCTTC
J gene: TRBJ1-2
clone size: -
V gene: TRBV6-1
D gene: -

CDR3 protein: CASSQEYGGLETQYF
CDR3 DNA: TGCGCCAGCAGCCAAGAGTACGGCGGGCTAGAGACCCAGTACTTC
J gene: TRBJ2-5
clone size: -
V gene: TRBV4-3
D gene: -

CDR3 protein: CASSTPGTGISGANVLTF
CDR3 DNA: TGTGCCAGCAGCACTCCCGGGACAGGGATTTCTGGGGCCAACGTCCTGACTTTC
J gene: TRBJ2-6
clone size: -
V gene: TRBV5-6
D gene: TRBD1

CDR3 protein: CASSTGLQTSYNEQFF
CDR3 DNA: TGTGCCAGTAGTACGGGACTCCAAACCTCCTACAATGAGCAGTTCTTC
J gene: TRBJ2-1
clone size: -
V gene: TRBV19
D gene: -

CDR3 protein: CSVVEVGTEAFF
CDR3 DNA: TGCAGCGTTGTTGAGGTTGGAACTGAAGCTTTCTTT
J gene: TRBJ1-1
clone size: few
V gene: TRBV29-1
D gene: -

CDR3 protein: CASSIDGTGGAQPQHF
CDR3 DNA: TGTGCCAGTAGTATAGATGGGACAGGGGGCGCTCAGCCCCAGCATTTT
J gene: TRBJ1-5
clone size: -
V gene: TRBV19
D gene: TRBD1

CDR3 protein: CASSLAVRSSGTDTQYF
CDR3 DNA: TGTGCCAGCAGCTTGGCCGTTCGGAGTAGCGGGACAGATACGCAGTATTTT
J gene: TRBJ2-3
clone size: -
V gene: TRBV5-4
D gene: TRBD2